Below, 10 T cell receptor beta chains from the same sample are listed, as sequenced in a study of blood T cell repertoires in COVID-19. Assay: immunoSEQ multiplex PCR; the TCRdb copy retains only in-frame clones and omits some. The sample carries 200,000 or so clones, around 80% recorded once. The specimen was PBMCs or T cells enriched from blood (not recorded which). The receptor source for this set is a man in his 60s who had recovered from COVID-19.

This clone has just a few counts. CDR3 sequence (DNA): TGTGCCAGCAGCTTGTCGGGGAGCTCTGGAAACACCATATATTTT. Translated: CASSLSGSSGNTIYF. This chain uses TRBV11-3 with TRBJ1-3; D call uncertain. Germline lookup yields CDR1 SGHNT and CDR2 YENEEA. CDR3 length equals 15 residues. V lost 3 bases to trimming and J lost 0 bases, with 9 bases between them.

Here the CDR3 reads CASSLAQWGSADTQYF. CDR3 in DNA: TGTGCCAGCAGCTTAGCGCAGTGGGGCTCGGCAGATACGCAGTATTTT. The chain uses TRBV7-8 and TRBJ2-3; maybe TRBD1 (5 bases). V was clipped by 0 bases and J by 4 bases, with 14 bases between them. Germline V gives CDR1 SGHVS, CDR2 FQNEAQ. CDR3 size: 16 residues.

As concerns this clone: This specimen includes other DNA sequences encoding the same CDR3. For the CDR3, the DNA is TGTGCCAGTAGTATCGGTGGCGGGAACACTGAAGCTTTCTTT. It codes for CASSIGGGNTEAFF. V gene TRBV19 combines with J gene TRBJ1-1, with D unresolved. The CDR3 is made up of 14 amino acids. Germline lookup yields CDR1 LNHDA and CDR2 SQIVND (reference sequence). Trimming pared 3 bases from V and 1 base from J, leaving 9 bases between.

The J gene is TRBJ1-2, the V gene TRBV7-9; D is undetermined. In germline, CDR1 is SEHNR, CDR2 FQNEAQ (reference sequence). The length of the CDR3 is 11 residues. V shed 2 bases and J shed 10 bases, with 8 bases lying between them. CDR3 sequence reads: CASSLREDYTF. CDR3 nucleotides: TGTGCCAGCAGCTTACGGGAAGACTACACCTTC.

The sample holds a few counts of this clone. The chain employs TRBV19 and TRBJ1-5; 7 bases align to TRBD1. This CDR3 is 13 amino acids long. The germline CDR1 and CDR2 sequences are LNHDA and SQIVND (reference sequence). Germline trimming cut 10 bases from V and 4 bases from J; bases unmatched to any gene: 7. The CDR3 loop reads CATGQDRNQPQHF. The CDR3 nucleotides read TGTGCCACCGGACAGGATCGGAATCAGCCCCAGCATTTT. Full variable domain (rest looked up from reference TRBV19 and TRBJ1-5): DGGITQSPKYLFRKEGQNVTLSCEQNLNHDAMYWYRQDPGQGLRLIYYSQIVNDFQKGDIAEGYSVSREKKESFPLTVTSAQKNPTAFYLCATGQDRNQPQHFGDGTRLSIL.

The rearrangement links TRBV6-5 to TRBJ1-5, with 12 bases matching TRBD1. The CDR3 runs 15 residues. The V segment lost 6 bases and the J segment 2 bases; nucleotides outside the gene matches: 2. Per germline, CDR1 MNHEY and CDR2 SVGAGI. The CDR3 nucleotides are TGTGCCAGCAGGGGACAGGGGGCCGGCAATCAGCCCCAGCATTTT. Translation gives CASRGQGAGNQPQHF.

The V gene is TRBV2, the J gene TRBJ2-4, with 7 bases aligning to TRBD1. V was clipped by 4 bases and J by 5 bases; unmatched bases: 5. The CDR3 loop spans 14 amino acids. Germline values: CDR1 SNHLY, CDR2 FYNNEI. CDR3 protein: CASSGGQVENIQYF. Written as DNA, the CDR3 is TGTGCCAGCAGTGGCGGACAGGTAGAAAACATTCAGTACTTC. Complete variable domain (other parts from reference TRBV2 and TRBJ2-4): EPEVTQTPSHQVTQMGQEVILRCVPISNHLYFYWYRQILGQKVEFLVSFYNNEISEKSEIFDDQFSVERPDGSNFTLKIRSTKLEDSAMYFCASSGGQVENIQYFGAGTRLSVL.

CDR3 residues: CASSEASGVHYGYTF. CDR3 sequence (DNA): TGTGCCAGCAGTGAAGCGTCCGGGGTTCATTATGGCTACACCTTC. This chain joins TRBV6-1 and TRBJ1-2; D is uncertain. Germline loops: CDR1 MNHNS, CDR2 SASEGT. There are 15 residues in the CDR3. Trimming left V 0 bases short and J 5 bases short, with 13 bases between.

CDR3 sequence (DNA): TGTGCCAGCAGTTCCGTGGTCAGGTCACCCCTCCACTTT. As protein: CASSSVVRSPLHF. The V gene is TRBV12-3 or TRBV12-4, the J gene TRBJ1-6, with D unresolved. V lost 4 bases to trimming and J lost 10 bases, with 11 bases between them. CDR3 length: 13 amino acids.

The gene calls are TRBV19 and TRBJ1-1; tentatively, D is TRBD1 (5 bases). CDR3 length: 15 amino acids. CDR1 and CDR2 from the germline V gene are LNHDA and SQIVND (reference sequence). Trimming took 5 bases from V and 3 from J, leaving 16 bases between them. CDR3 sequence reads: CASSARDGRDTEAFF. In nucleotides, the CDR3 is TGTGCCAGTAGTGCCCGGGACGGGAGGGACACTGAAGCTTTCTTT.